These T cell receptor beta chains were read from a single sample in a study of blood T cell repertoires in COVID-19. Sequencing used immunoSEQ multiplex PCR; TCRdb keeps in-frame clones, though not all of them. The data show about 170,000 clones, more than 70% seen once. The sequenced sample consisted of peripheral blood. These receptors all come from a woman aged 70-85 years who had recovered from COVID-19. The CDR3 runs from the conserved cysteine through the conserved F or W. The order of the fields is clone size, CDR3 length, J gene, V gene, D gene, CDR3 DNA, CDR3 protein. A D gene is named only where the DNA matches it firmly. Not every row has a clone size; where given, it reads once, few, many or a size class.

abundance: once; len: 18; j_gene: TRBJ2-7; v_gene: TRBV30; d_gene: TRBD2; CDR3nt: TGTGCCTGGAGTGGGGGACCGGGACTAGCGGGAGTGGGGTACGAGCAGTACTTC; CDR3aa: CAWSGGPGLAGVGYEQYF
abundance: once; len: 12; j_gene: TRBJ2-7; v_gene: TRBV29-1; d_gene: -; CDR3nt: TGCAGCGTCGCAACGGGGTTCTACGAGCAGTACTTC; CDR3aa: CSVATGFYEQYF
abundance: -; len: 14; j_gene: TRBJ1-5; v_gene: TRBV7-9; d_gene: -; CDR3nt: TGTGCCAGCAGCCCGGACAGTCTCAATCAGCCCCAGCATTTT; CDR3aa: CASSPDSLNQPQHF
abundance: -; len: 14; j_gene: TRBJ2-7; v_gene: TRBV3-1/TRBV3-2; d_gene: TRBD1; CDR3nt: TGTGCCAGCAGCCAAGGGACAGGGCTCGACGAGCAGTACTTC; CDR3aa: CASSQGTGLDEQYF
abundance: -; len: 15; j_gene: TRBJ2-7; v_gene: TRBV27; d_gene: -; CDR3nt: TGTGCCAGCAGCAGGGGAGATCGGCCTTCCTACGAGCAGTACTTC; CDR3aa: CASSRGDRPSYEQYF
abundance: few; len: 15; j_gene: TRBJ2-2; v_gene: TRBV3-1/TRBV3-2; d_gene: -; CDR3nt: TGTGCCAGCAGCCAGGGCAGGGTGGTCGCCGGGGAGCTGTTTTTT; CDR3aa: CASSQGRVVAGELFF
abundance: -; len: 15; j_gene: TRBJ2-7; v_gene: TRBV7-2; d_gene: TRBD2; CDR3nt: TGTGCCAGCAGCTTTGTGATGGGACTAGCTTACGAGCAGTACTTC; CDR3aa: CASSFVMGLAYEQYF
abundance: -; len: 15; j_gene: TRBJ2-1; v_gene: TRBV7-3; d_gene: TRBD2; CDR3nt: TGTGCCAGCAGCTTTGGCGGGGGTTCATGGGATGAGCAGTTCTTC; CDR3aa: CASSFGGGSWDEQFF
abundance: -; len: 15; j_gene: TRBJ1-2; v_gene: TRBV28; d_gene: -; CDR3nt: TGTGCCAGCACTCTAGGGGGGGGCGGGTCCTATGGCTACACCTTC; CDR3aa: CASTLGGGGSYGYTF
abundance: once; len: 14; j_gene: TRBJ2-7; v_gene: TRBV10-3; d_gene: -; CDR3nt: TGTGCCATCAGCTCACAGGGGGGGTCCTACGAGCAGTACTTC; CDR3aa: CAISSQGGSYEQYF
abundance: -; len: 17; j_gene: TRBJ2-6; v_gene: TRBV9; d_gene: TRBD1; CDR3nt: TGTGCCAGCAGCCCCCGACAGGGGGGTCCTGGGGCCAACGTCCTGACTTTC; CDR3aa: CASSPRQGGPGANVLTF
abundance: -; len: 17; j_gene: TRBJ2-3; v_gene: TRBV5-1; d_gene: TRBD2; CDR3nt: TGCGCCACCACCTCGGGGCTAGCGGGAGCCAACACAGATACGCAGTATTTT; CDR3aa: CATTSGLAGANTDTQYF
abundance: -; len: 16; j_gene: TRBJ1-2; v_gene: TRBV2; d_gene: -; CDR3nt: TGTGCCAGCAGCAACAATGCGGGGGGGGTTTTTGGTGGCTACACCTTC; CDR3aa: CASSNNAGGVFGGYTF
abundance: -; len: 12; j_gene: TRBJ1-2; v_gene: TRBV10-3; d_gene: TRBD1; CDR3nt: TGTGCCATCAACGACAGGGCCTATGGCTACACCTTC; CDR3aa: CAINDRAYGYTF
abundance: few; len: 13; j_gene: TRBJ2-5; v_gene: TRBV30; d_gene: -; CDR3nt: TGTGCCTGGAGTGTAATAGGGTCGGGAGCCCAGTACTTC; CDR3aa: CAWSVIGSGAQYF
abundance: -; len: 15; j_gene: TRBJ1-2; v_gene: TRBV4-2; d_gene: -; CDR3nt: TGTGCCAGCAGCCCGCAGACAGCTACTAACTATGGCTACACCTTC; CDR3aa: CASSPQTATNYGYTF
abundance: -; len: 14; j_gene: TRBJ2-7; v_gene: TRBV7-2; d_gene: -; CDR3nt: TGTGCCAGCAGCCCCCAGGGGTGGTCCTACGAGCAGTACTTC; CDR3aa: CASSPQGWSYEQYF
abundance: once; len: 12; j_gene: TRBJ1-2; v_gene: TRBV11-2; d_gene: -; CDR3nt: TGTGCCAGCAGCGAGGACTTCTATGGCTACACCTTC; CDR3aa: CASSEDFYGYTF
abundance: -; len: 15; j_gene: TRBJ2-7; v_gene: TRBV7-2; d_gene: -; CDR3nt: TGTGCCAGCAGCCCTAGCCGACAAACAGGGTACGAGCAGTACTTC; CDR3aa: CASSPSRQTGYEQYF
abundance: -; len: 15; j_gene: TRBJ2-3; v_gene: TRBV19; d_gene: TRBD1; CDR3nt: TGTGCCAGTAGAGGACAGGGGGCGGGCACAGATACGCAGTATTTT; CDR3aa: CASRGQGAGTDTQYF
abundance: -; len: 14; j_gene: TRBJ2-3; v_gene: TRBV27; d_gene: TRBD2; CDR3nt: TGTGCCAGCAGCATCGGACTAGCGGAGGATACGCAGTATTTT; CDR3aa: CASSIGLAEDTQYF
abundance: -; len: 15; j_gene: TRBJ2-7; v_gene: TRBV6-5; d_gene: -; CDR3nt: TGTGCCAGCAGTTACAGGTGGGGGGTTTCCTACGAGCAGTACTTC; CDR3aa: CASSYRWGVSYEQYF
abundance: -; len: 14; j_gene: TRBJ2-1; v_gene: TRBV3-1/TRBV3-2; d_gene: TRBD2; CDR3nt: TGTGCCAGCAGCCAAGGACTAGCGAGGGGTGAGCAGTTCTTC; CDR3aa: CASSQGLARGEQFF
abundance: -; len: 16; j_gene: TRBJ1-2; v_gene: TRBV19; d_gene: TRBD1; CDR3nt: TGTGCCAGTAGTACGAGGGGGACAGGGGACCCTTATGGCTACACCTTC; CDR3aa: CASSTRGTGDPYGYTF
abundance: -; len: 13; j_gene: TRBJ2-1; v_gene: TRBV2; d_gene: -; CDR3nt: TGTGCCAGCAGTGAGGGGCTCCACAATGAGCAGTTCTTC; CDR3aa: CASSEGLHNEQFF
abundance: -; len: 15; j_gene: TRBJ2-5; v_gene: TRBV7-9; d_gene: -; CDR3nt: TGTGCCAGCAGCTTAGGGGGGCGAAGGTTAGAGACCCAGTACTTC; CDR3aa: CASSLGGRRLETQYF
abundance: -; len: 15; j_gene: TRBJ2-5; v_gene: TRBV9; d_gene: TRBD1; CDR3nt: TGTGCCAGCAGCTCCAGGGACAGGGAAGGGGAGACCCAGTACTTC; CDR3aa: CASSSRDREGETQYF
abundance: -; len: 15; j_gene: TRBJ1-5; v_gene: TRBV19; d_gene: TRBD1; CDR3nt: TGTGCCAGTAGCCCGGACAGGGCGATAGGGCAGCCCCAGCATTTT; CDR3aa: CASSPDRAIGQPQHF
abundance: -; len: 13; j_gene: TRBJ1-6; v_gene: TRBV4-3; d_gene: -; CDR3nt: TGCGCCAGCAGCCAAGATAGGGACACCCGGATCCACTTT; CDR3aa: CASSQDRDTRIHF
abundance: -; len: 15; j_gene: TRBJ1-4; v_gene: TRBV3-1/TRBV3-2; d_gene: -; CDR3nt: TGTGCCAGCAGCCAAGGGGTTGGGCACAATGAAAAACTGTTTTTT; CDR3aa: CASSQGVGHNEKLFF
abundance: once; len: 13; j_gene: TRBJ2-1; v_gene: TRBV6-1; d_gene: -; CDR3nt: TGTGCCAGCAGTGAAGGGGTTTGGGGGGAGAGGTTCTTC; CDR3aa: CASSEGVWGERFF
abundance: -; len: 12; j_gene: TRBJ2-5; v_gene: TRBV3-1/TRBV3-2; d_gene: -; CDR3nt: TGTGCCAGCAGCCAAGGCGGGGAGACCCAGTACTTC; CDR3aa: CASSQGGETQYF
abundance: -; len: 13; j_gene: TRBJ2-1; v_gene: TRBV29-1; d_gene: TRBD2; CDR3nt: TGCAGCGCCTCGGCAGCGGGGCACAATGAGCAGTTCTTC; CDR3aa: CSASAAGHNEQFF
abundance: few; len: 16; j_gene: TRBJ1-1; v_gene: TRBV30; d_gene: -; CDR3nt: TGTGCCTGGACCCCGGGGGGGCCGCTCAGGAACACTGAAGCTTTCTTT; CDR3aa: CAWTPGGPLRNTEAFF